The 13 T cell receptor beta chains presented below share a single source sample, sequenced in a study of Graves' ophthalmopathy and Graves' hyperthyroidism. TCR beta CDR3 regions were amplified from RNA transcripts. First-round RT-PCR with HTBI primers preceded a second-round multiplex PCR. Using its own MiXCR run on the multiplex PCR reads, TCRdb lists one record per CDR3 protein. The sample contains 600,000 to 950,000 distinct CDR3 sequences, 40% of which appear only once. Sequencing used peripheral blood. Every receptor here comes from an adult man with Graves' ophthalmopathy.

V gene TRBV7-9 combines with J gene TRBJ2-7; D is possibly TRBD1 (6 bases). Germline V lookup: CDR1 SEHNR, CDR2 FQNEAQ (reference sequence). Trimming pared 5 bases from V and 8 bases from J, leaving 19 bases between. This CDR3 region has 14 residues. The CDR3 sequence is CASSQSGQPTKQYF. Written as DNA, the CDR3 is TGTGCCAGCAGCCAATCCGGACAGCCGACGAAGCAGTACTTC.

Worth noting for this clonotype: Being one base from a much bigger clone, this may be a read error. The CDR3 DNA reads as TGTGCCAGTAGGTGGGGACCGAACACCGGGGAGCTGTTTTTT. It specifies CASRWGPNTGELFF. The genes are TRBV19 and TRBJ2-2; possibly TRBD1 or TRBD2 for D (5 bases each). Between the trimmed V and J ends, which lost 6 bases and 0 bases, there was a span of 8 bases. Per the germline V gene, CDR1 is LNHDA and CDR2 is SQIVND (reference sequence). CDR3 length: 14 amino acids.

The chain joins TRBV4-1 to TRBJ1-6; D ambiguous. CDR3 length: 14 amino acids. Germline CDR1 MGHRA, CDR2 YSYEKL. Deletions cut 0 bases from V and 9 bases from J, with 9 bases between. CDR3: CASSQERAGSPLHF. CDR3 nucleotide sequence: TGCGCCAGCAGCCAAGAACGGGCAGGTTCACCCCTCCACTTT.

This clonotype came up many times. This sequence joins TRBV10-3 and TRBJ2-5; 7 bases agree with TRBD1. Germline V gene sequence: CDR1 ENHRY, CDR2 SYGVKD. The junction had 6 bases not matched to a gene; V was cut back by 9 bases and J by 2 bases. The CDR3 is 13 residues long. The CDR3 region has the DNA TGTGCCATAGGGACAGAACTTCAAGAGACCCAGTACTTC. As protein: CAIGTELQETQYF.

This clonotype was seen repeatedly, ten times or more. This sequence joins TRBV15 and TRBJ1-2; possible D gene TRBD1, 5 bases. Germline CDR1 and CDR2: LNHNV and YYDKDF (reference sequence). This CDR3 comprises 14 residues. Deletions cut 2 bases from V and 4 bases from J, with 11 bases between. The CDR3 nucleotides are TGTGCCACCAGCAGACTCATGGGGGGCTATGGCTACACCTTC. Protein product: CATSRLMGGYGYTF.

This chain joins TRBV2 and TRBJ2-7, with D uncertain. The CDR3 is 12 residues long. The germline gives CDR1 SNHLY, CDR2 FYNNEI. V was trimmed by 7 bases and J by 1 base, leaving 8 bases between them. The CDR3 DNA reads as TGTGCCAGCACTTCAACTTCCTACGAGCAGTACTTC. Translating gives CASTSTSYEQYF.

Remarks on this clonotype: A read error may explain this, as a much larger clone is one base away. The chain carries TRBV24-1 and TRBJ2-7; D is unclear. Trimming stripped 0 bases from V and 0 bases from J, with 8 bases between. Per the germline V gene, CDR1 is KGHDR and CDR2 is SFDVKD. The CDR3 is 15 residues long. CDR3 protein: CATSDLSSNSYEQYF. DNA for the CDR3: TGTGCCACCAGTGATTTGAGCTCCAACTCCTACGAGCAGTACTTC.

This sequence joins TRBV20-1 and TRBJ1-6, with 9 bases matching TRBD1. Germline loops: CDR1 DFQATT, CDR2 SNEGSKA (reference sequence). The CDR3 has 14 amino acids. The V and J ends lost 5 bases and 9 bases, in that order; junction bases with no gene match: 8. Written as DNA, the CDR3 is TGCAGTGCTGTACCCACAGGGGGCAGTTCACCCCTCCACTTT. Protein sequence: CSAVPTGGSSPLHF.

V and J are TRBV9 and TRBJ1-6; D is perhaps TRBD1 (5 bases). Per the germline V gene, CDR1 is SGDLS and CDR2 is YYNGEE. CDR3 length equals 15 residues. Trimming pared 3 bases from V and 7 bases from J, leaving 14 bases between. This CDR3 is CASSEREDNNSPLHF. CDR3 sequence (DNA): TGTGCCAGCAGCGAGCGGGAGGACAACAATTCACCCCTCCACTTT. Together with reference TRBV9 and TRBJ1-6, the CDR3 gives the full variable domain: DSGVTQTPKHLITATGQRVTLRCSPRSGDLSVYWYQQSLDQGLQFLIQYYNGEERAKGNILERFSAQQFPDLHSELNLSSLELGDSALYFCASSEREDNNSPLHFGNGTRLTVT.

The V call is TRBV25-1, the J call TRBJ2-7; weak D call: TRBD1 (5 bases). The germline CDR1 and CDR2 sequences are MGHDK and SYGVNS. There are 15 residues in the CDR3. V was clipped by 5 bases and J by 0 bases, with 14 bases between them. Here the CDR3 DNA reads TGTGCCAGCAGTCCGACAGATTTCAACTCCTACGAGCAGTACTTC. Its translation is CASSPTDFNSYEQYF.

The chain joins TRBV4-2 to TRBJ1-2; 8 bases agree with TRBD1. CDR3 size: 15 residues. The trim removed 6 bases at V and 5 bases at J, leaving 11 bases unmatched. CDR1 is LGHNA, CDR2 YNFKEQ, per germline. The chain's CDR3 is CASRATGTGYYGYTF. As DNA, the CDR3 is TGTGCCAGCAGAGCCACCGGGACAGGTTATTATGGCTACACCTTC.

This clonotype was picked up a small number of times. The rearrangement uses TRBV5-8 and TRBJ1-6; 9 positions match TRBD1. CDR1 SGHTS and CDR2 YDEGEE come from the germline V gene. V was clipped by 0 bases and J by 15 bases; unmatched bases: 7. The CDR3 length is 14 residues. The CDR3 DNA sequence: TGTGCCAGCAGCTTGGACAGGGGGCGCGGTGGCCTCCACTTT. This sequence encodes CASSLDRGRGGLHF. Supplemented by reference TRBV5-8 and TRBJ1-6, the full variable domain reads EAGVTQSPTHLIKTRGQQATLRCSPISGHTSVYWYQQALGLGLQFLLWYDEGEERNRGNFPPRFSGRQFPNYSSELNVNALELEDSALYLCASSLDRGRGGLHFGNGTRLTVT.

The chain employs TRBV4-3 and TRBJ1-2, with D tentatively TRBD1 (5 bases). V lost 4 bases and J lost 5, with 14 bases in between. CDR1 is LGHNA, CDR2 YSLEER, per germline. This CDR3 region has 14 residues. In DNA form, the CDR3 reads TGCGCCAGCAGCCCTGGGGGAGGGGCATATGGCTACACCTTC. Its protein is CASSPGGGAYGYTF.